One and the same sample provided the 3 T cell receptor beta chains below, sequenced in a study of T cell responses to AZD1222 COVID-19 vaccine. Some clones are missing from TCRdb's copy, which holds only in-frame ones; the method was immunoSEQ multiplex PCR. The table shows tens of thousands of clones, with just over 85% occurring only once. This specimen consisted of peripheral blood, obtained on day 0 of AZD1222 vaccination. These receptors all come from an adult in good health.

The rearrangement links TRBV25-1 to TRBJ2-1; possible D gene TRBD2, 5 bases. The germline V and J ends were trimmed by 2 bases and 7 bases, with 15 bases remaining between them. Per the germline V gene, CDR1 is MGHDK and CDR2 is SYGVNS. The CDR3 has 15 residues. The CDR3 is CASSEGSGTYNEQFF. CDR3 coding DNA: TGTGCCAGCAGTGAAGGGAGCGGTACTTATAATGAGCAGTTCTTC. Based on the CDR3 plus reference TRBV25-1 and TRBJ2-1, the full variable domain is EADIYQTPRYLVIGTGKKITLECSQTMGHDKMYWYQQDPGMELHLIHYSYGVNSTEKGDLSSESTVSRIRTEHFPLTLESARPSHTSQYLCASSEGSGTYNEQFFGPGTRLTVL.

This sequence joins TRBV19 and TRBJ2-1, with D uncertain. The germline gives CDR1 LNHDA, CDR2 SQIVND (reference sequence). The ends were cut back, 4 bases at V and 13 bases at J, with 17 bases in the middle. This CDR3 has 13 amino acids. CDR3 sequence: CASSTVGGSEQFF. CDR3 nucleotides: TGTGCCAGTAGTACCGTCGGTGGGTCCGAACAGTTCTTC.

This chain links TRBV23-1 with TRBJ1-1; TRBD1 is a possible D gene (6 bases). TRBV23-1 is classed as an ORF, of uncertain function. The CDR3 loop spans 16 amino acids. V was shortened by 2 bases and J by 0 bases, with 13 bases between the two germline ends. CDR3 in amino acids: CASSQTLGHLNTEAFF. CDR3 DNA: TGCGCCAGCAGTCAAACCCTGGGACATCTGAACACTGAAGCTTTCTTT.